This T cell receptor (beta chain) was captured by sequencing in a study of blood T cells in healthy people across ages (dated by TCRdb to between 2014 and 2017). At the level of the whole study: In model experiments, template switching captured about one uniquely barcoded TCR beta cDNA molecule for every two T cells. To avoid experimental bias, donors of different ages were spread randomly across the sequencing lanes. Donors were grouped into four age groups: young (average roughly 17 years), middle-aged (39), aged (about 60) and long-lived (around 80). To track age-related changes in TCR beta repertoire diversity, the study relied on deep sequencing normalized with unique cDNA molecular identifiers. Using the same blood draw, the study looked at two additional independent replicas of 1 million unique cDNA reads for two donors, one aged 18 to 30 and the other aged 80 or older. Summary of the overall study and its limitations: Because donor CMV infection status was unknown, age-related changes in expanded clonotypes were potentially confounded. Estimates of total diversity based on one million sequenced T cells were considered lower bounds and underestimates. Because profiling used bulk unsorted PBMCs, naive and antigen-experienced compartments could not be compared conclusively. Observed TCR beta diversity per million T cells fell roughly linearly with age, and a significant reduction was already apparent by age around 40. There was a strong correlation between observed TCR beta diversity and the percentage of naive T cells measured by flow cytometry. Compared with the aged group, more naive CD4+ T cells, fewer expanded clones and increased TCR diversity were shown by the long-lived group, suggesting age selection.

The germline ends are 17 bases apart after V is trimmed by 5 bases and J by 4 bases. CDR1 and CDR2 are read off the germline V gene as SGHVS and FQNEAQ. The CDR3, cysteine through phenylalanine, is 15 amino acids long. Only CDR3 DNA is held: 45 bases, read in frame from base 1. Libraries were made using 5' RACE. A second PCR of roughly 7 to 12 cycles was run with a J-beta primer mix and a sample-barcoded 5' primer. A unique molecular identifier was introduced onto each TCR beta cDNA molecule by a template-switch 5' adaptor carrying 12 random nucleotides. Each sample yielded at least 3 million CDR3-containing paired-end reads. The Mint cDNA synthesis kit, primed by a TRBC-specific oligonucleotide, was used to synthesize first-strand cDNA from all RNA. After uracil-DNA glycosylase treatment, a first 18-cycle PCR used universal primers M1SS and BC2_uni_R on all cDNA. The original methods were these. For normalization, 1 million high-quality reads, each with a distinct molecular identifier, were randomly selected from each sample. Instead of being binned into consensus sequences, reads with shared molecular identifiers were discarded. MiTCR, run with a Q25 quality threshold and the strictest error-elimination algorithm, handled CDR3 identification, clonotype clustering and error correction. Lower-bound total TCR beta diversity was estimated with a nonparametric unseen species model using Euler transformation. Clones were called with MiXCR by TCRdb after fastp trimmed the public reads at Q25, and only in-frame beta chains were retained. Identical CDR3 proteins give one entry, which carries the most common genes and DNA. The V and J calls come from TCRdb's annotation, not from the publication. Recorded for this sample are 1.5 million to 2 million distinct CDR3 sequences; about two fifths of them occurred a single time. The top ten hold roughly 23% of the sample.

Systemically healthy Caucasian individuals from Russia, 35 to 50 in total and aged roughly 6 to 100 years, were included as donors. Approximately 10 milliliters of peripheral blood were collected from each donor into EDTA-treated Vacutainer tubes. Ficoll-Paque density-gradient centrifugation was used to isolate PBMCs, with at least 6 million per sample. Trizol reagent was used to extract total RNA from PBMCs, with at least 5.5 micrograms per sample. Naive CD45RAhigh/CD27high T cell percentages were measured by flow cytometry on a PBMC aliquot from every donor. To note about this clonotype: Its antigen is unknown. Qualities for individual bases were not recorded, and no much larger clone is one base off.

The sequencing sample was made of blood. The origin of this receptor is a human donor in good health. The chain employs TRBV7-8 and TRBJ1-2; a tentative D match to TRBD1 spans 6 bases. The CDR3 sequence is CASSRTGPPVYGYTF. In nucleotides, the sequence is TGTGCCAGCAGCCGCACAGGGCCCCCTGTCTATGGCTACACCTTC.